The 22 T cell receptor beta chains below were found in one sample sequenced in a study of blood T cell repertoires in COVID-19. The assay was immunoSEQ multiplex PCR, and TCRdb's table has in-frame clones only and misses some. The repertoire includes hundreds of thousands of clones, around 90% of them detected once, and about 2.3% sits in the top ten. The sample was peripheral blood. These receptors were taken from a man aged 18 to 30 with active or convalescent COVID-19.

The chain has TRBV14 and TRBJ2-3; tentative D call: TRBD1 (5 bases). Trimming shortened V by 4 bases and J by 2 bases, and 7 bases separated the two germline ends. Germline CDR1 and CDR2: SGHDN and FVKESK. The CDR3 is 13 amino acids. The CDR3 sequence: CASSRTYTDTQYF. CDR3 bases: TGTGCCAGCAGCCGGACATACACAGATACGCAGTATTTT.

The DNA of the CDR3 is TGTGCCACCAGCAACAACCGCGGGGGTCTGGGGCGCACAGATACGCAGTATTTT. This codes for CATSNNRGGLGRTDTQYF. The V and J genes are TRBV15 and TRBJ2-3, with 7 bases aligning to TRBD2. J gave up 1 base and V 4 bases, and 14 bases lay outside the gene matches. This CDR3 is built from 18 residues. The germline V gene has CDR1 LNHNV and CDR2 YYDKDF (reference sequence).

The chain couples TRBV19 to TRBJ1-6; D is unclear. There are 14 residues in the CDR3. The germline V gene has CDR1 LNHDA and CDR2 SQIVND (reference sequence). The CDR3 DNA reads TGTGCTTCGGGGTTTAGCTCCTATAATTCACCCCTCCACTTT. Encoded protein: CASGFSSYNSPLHF.

This chain links TRBV5-1 with TRBJ2-7; no definite D call. Trimming removed 1 base from V and 2 bases from J, with 10 bases in between. Germline V gene lookup returns CDR1 SGHRS and CDR2 YFSETQ. The CDR3 has 14 amino acids. The CDR3, as DNA: TGCGCCAGCAGCTTGTCCGGGTCCACCTACGAGCAGTACTTC. This gives the protein CASSLSGSTYEQYF.

The genes are TRBV2 and TRBJ2-3, with TRBD2 matching 7 bases. This CDR3 comprises 16 residues. The junction had 4 bases not matched to a gene; V was cut back by 1 base and J by 0 bases. Germline V gives CDR1 SNHLY, CDR2 FYNNEI. The CDR3 is CASSEVAGVSTDTQYF. The CDR3 nucleotides are TGTGCCAGCAGTGAAGTGGCGGGGGTTAGCACAGATACGCAGTATTTT. Full variable domain (missing parts from reference TRBV2 and TRBJ2-3): EPEVTQTPSHQVTQMGQEVILRCVPISNHLYFYWYRQILGQKVEFLVSFYNNEISEKSEIFDDQFSVERPDGSNFTLKIRSTKLEDSAMYFCASSEVAGVSTDTQYFGPGTRLTVL.

J is TRBJ2-3 and V is TRBV7-2; 11 positions match TRBD2. J lost 6 bases, V lost 8 bases, and 16 bases had no gene match. Germline V gene data show CDR1 as SGHTA and CDR2 as FQGNSA. This CDR3 comprises 17 residues. The CDR3: CASGTGTSGPGADTQYF. For the CDR3, the DNA is TGTGCCAGCGGAACCGGGACTAGCGGTCCTGGGGCGGATACGCAGTATTTT.

This clone was recorded at least ten times. The CDR3 spells CASSSRPGGTEAFF. The CDR3 nucleotides are TGTGCCAGCAGCTCCCGACCGGGGGGCACTGAAGCTTTCTTT. The chain uses TRBV7-2 and TRBJ1-1; D perhaps matches TRBD1 (5 bases). Trimming removed 4 bases from V and 4 bases from J, with 13 bases in between. This CDR3 is built from 14 residues. Germline-derived CDR1 and CDR2 are SGHTA and FQGNSA.

V usage is TRBV25-1 and J usage is TRBJ1-1; D is ambiguous. The CDR3 spans 15 residues. The germline gives CDR1 MGHDK, CDR2 SYGVNS. Trimming removed 2 bases from V and 5 bases from J, with 15 bases in between. CDR3 in amino acids: CASSEDPVGRTEAFF. In nucleotides, the CDR3 is TGTGCCAGCAGTGAAGACCCGGTGGGGAGGACTGAAGCTTTCTTT.

This chain links TRBV19 with TRBJ1-3; TRBD1 is a possible D gene (6 bases). V lost 7 bases and J 0 bases, leaving 19 bases between the germline ends. The CDR3 spans 17 residues. CDR1 is LNHDA, CDR2 SQIVND, per germline (reference sequence). CDR3 sequence reads: CASKALTGAISGNTIYF. CDR3 nucleotides: TGTGCCAGTAAGGCCCTGACAGGCGCAATCTCTGGAAACACCATATATTTT.

The chain has TRBV4-3 and TRBJ2-1, with D tentatively TRBD2 (5 bases). The CDR3 is 16 amino acids. Germline V gene data show CDR1 as LGHNA and CDR2 as YSLEER. V was clipped by 6 bases and J by 0 bases, with 15 bases between them. The CDR3 protein is CASSPSRMGSYNEQFF. DNA for the CDR3: TGCGCCAGCAGTCCTAGCCGGATGGGCTCCTACAATGAGCAGTTCTTC.

The V gene is TRBV12-1, the J gene TRBJ2-4; the table's D call, TRBD1, was not checked against the DNA. TRBV12-1 is designated a pseudogene. This CDR3 is built from 16 residues. CDR3 nucleotide sequence: TGTGCCAGCAGCTCAACAGGGTCCTCTTCGAAAAACATTCAGTACTTC. Its translation: CASSSTGSSSKNIQYF.

CDR3 loop: CASRLSRGSTEAFF. The CDR3, as DNA: TGTGCCAGCAGGTTGAGTCGGGGTTCCACTGAAGCTTTCTTT. The chain uses TRBV14 and TRBJ1-1; no firm D call. The CDR3 runs 14 residues. Trimming removed 6 bases from V and 4 bases from J, with 15 bases in between. CDR1 is SGHDN, CDR2 FVKESK, per germline.

The chain carries TRBV7-2 and TRBJ2-1; D is possibly TRBD2 (5 bases). Per germline, CDR1 SGHTA and CDR2 FQGNSA. CDR3 length: 14 amino acids. V lost 5 bases, J lost 5 bases, and 13 bases lay in between. CDR3 in DNA: TGTGCCAGCAGCCCAAGCGGAATAAACAATGAGCAGTTCTTC. Its protein is CASSPSGINNEQFF.

CDR3 sequence: CASSVATSNGYGYTF. CDR3 bases: TGTGCCAGCAGCGTAGCTACGAGCAACGGCTATGGCTACACCTTC. V gene TRBV9 combines with J gene TRBJ1-2; the D is unclear. Germline CDR1 SGDLS, CDR2 YYNGEE. Deletions cut 0 bases from V and 4 bases from J, with 13 bases between. This CDR3 has 15 amino acids.

V is TRBV11-2 and J is TRBJ1-1; TRBD1 agrees at 8 bases. CDR1 SGHAT and CDR2 FQNNGV come from the germline V gene. With 1 base clipped from V and 3 bases from J, the junction kept 13 bases outside the gene matches. The CDR3 is made up of 18 amino acids. The CDR3 coding sequence is TGTGCCAGCAGCTTAGTTACCAGGGGGCTTTTTAGTGACACTGAAGCTTTCTTT. Translating gives CASSLVTRGLFSDTEAFF.

A word on this clone: Sequence at one end of the junction differs from germline and may be a read error. The genes are TRBV19 and TRBJ1-5; TRBD1 matches at 10 bases. This CDR3 region has 13 residues. Germline assignment: CDR1 LNHDA and CDR2 SQIVND (reference sequence). CDR3 DNA sequence: TGTGCCAGTAGGACAGGGGGCAAACAGCCCCAGCATTTT. Translating it yields CASRTGGKQPQHF.

The chain is built from TRBV27 and TRBJ2-7, with 7 nucleotides matching TRBD1. The CDR3 extends over 15 amino acids. From germline, CDR1 is MNHEY and CDR2 SMNVEV (reference sequence). Trimming at V came to 5 bases and at J to 3 bases, leaving 10 bases not matched to a gene. The CDR3 loop is CASSTTTGKGYEQYF. The CDR3 coding sequence is TGTGCCAGCAGTACCACGACAGGGAAGGGCTACGAGCAGTACTTC.

This clone has only one observation. The chain carries TRBV7-2 and TRBJ2-7, with 7 positions matching TRBD2. The CDR3 is 15 amino acids. Germline trimming cut 0 bases from V and 0 bases from J; bases unmatched to any gene: 2. CDR1 and CDR2 from the germline V gene are SGHTA and FQGNSA. The CDR3: CASSLAGTTSYEQYF. CDR3 coding DNA: TGTGCCAGCAGCTTAGCCGGGACTACCTCCTACGAGCAGTACTTC.

The V call is TRBV6-5, the J call TRBJ1-2; tentative D call: TRBD1 (5 bases). CDR1 and CDR2 from the germline V gene are MNHEY and SVGAGI. The CDR3 runs to 16 residues. The V end was cut by 1 base, the J end by 8 bases, with 20 bases between. CDR3: CASSYFSGQGFWGYTF. The CDR3 nucleotides are TGTGCCAGCAGTTACTTTTCCGGACAAGGGTTCTGGGGCTACACCTTC.

This clone turned up a few times. The chain is built from TRBV7-9 and TRBJ1-2; D unresolved. Per the germline V gene, CDR1 is SEHNR and CDR2 is FQNEAQ (reference sequence). With 5 bases removed from V and 5 bases from J, the gap between germline ends came to 15 bases. The CDR3 runs 14 residues. The CDR3 here is CASSQAGMGYGYTF. The DNA of the CDR3 is TGTGCCAGCAGCCAAGCGGGGATGGGGTATGGCTACACCTTC.

This rearrangement joins TRBV18 to TRBJ2-7; a weak D match, TRBD1 (5 bases). Trimming cost V 5 bases and J 0 bases, with 11 bases left between them. CDR1 is KGHSH and CDR2 is LQKENI in the germline V gene. This CDR3 spans 14 amino acids. DNA for the CDR3: TGTGCCAGCTCAATTAGACAGAGCTCCTACGAGCAGTACTTC. Its protein is CASSIRQSSYEQYF.

The rearrangement links TRBV5-1 to TRBJ1-4; TRBD1 agrees at 8 bases. Germline trimming cut 4 bases from V and 7 bases from J; bases unmatched to any gene: 9. The CDR3 extends over 15 amino acids. Germline V CDR1 and CDR2: SGHRS, YFSETQ. As DNA, the CDR3 is TGCGCCAGCAGCAATGGACAGGGTACCAGTGAAAAACTGTTTTTT. This gives the protein CASSNGQGTSEKLFF. Full variable domain (missing parts from reference TRBV5-1 and TRBJ1-4): KAGVTQTPRYLIKTRGQQVTLSCSPISGHRSVSWYQQTPGQGLQFLFEYFSETQRNKGNFPGRFSGRQFSNSRSEMNVSTLELGDSALYLCASSNGQGTSEKLFFGSGTQLSVL.